This T cell receptor beta chain was sequenced during a study of cytomegalovirus exposure and HLA in healthy donors. Study-wide findings and caveats: DRB1 had the most TCR associations and HLA-C the fewest, a later analysis found, with rates varying by HLA locus. The authors later linked a missense DCLRE1C variant to TCR beta V- and J-gene trimming. Presence/absence comparisons presumed near-even sequencing depth among donors.

Turning to this clone: Its cognate antigen is unknown.

PCR involved 60 Vbeta and 13 Jbeta primers. Here immunoSEQ multiplex PCR was the method, and the copy in TCRdb shows in-frame clones only, minus some. The data contain about 120,000 clones, approximately 81% of them seen just once; the ten biggest clones take up about 7.3%. Germline CDR1 is SGHRS and CDR2 is YFSETQ. The CDR3 is 17 amino acids. V was pared by 0 bases and J by 0 bases, with 8 bases of the junction left unmatched. V is TRBV5-1 and J is TRBJ2-7; 8 bases fit TRBD1. The TCR comes from a male donor in good health and CMV-seronegative. What was sequenced was PBMCs. The CDR3 DNA reads as TGCGCCAGCAGCTTGGAGTTTCTGGACAGGGCCTCCTACGAGCAGTACTTC. Translating it yields CASSLEFLDRASYEQYF.